A single sample is the source of the 21 T cell receptor beta chains below, sequenced in a study of control samples from healthy donors and cancer patients. The method was immunoSEQ multiplex PCR; TCRdb's version includes in-frame clones alone and lacks a portion of them. The sample consists of roughly 100,000 clones, roughly 92% of them appearing once. Material for sequencing was blood. These receptor sequences come from a human donor in good health. The donor label of this sample is uncertain.

The V and J genes are TRBV19 and TRBJ1-1, with D perhaps TRBD1 (6 bases). The CDR3 loop spans 12 amino acids. Trimming stripped 3 bases from V and 8 bases from J, with 10 bases between. Per germline, CDR1 LNHDA and CDR2 SQIVND (reference sequence). The CDR3 DNA reads TGTGCCAGTAGTATTGGCGGACAGGAAGCTTTCTTT. This codes for CASSIGGQEAFF.

The rearrangement links TRBV29-1 to TRBJ2-3, with TRBD2 identical over 8 bases. The V gene's germline CDR1 is SQVTM and CDR2 ANQGSEA. Unmatched junction bases numbered 15, after V lost 3 bases and J lost 4 bases. The CDR3 runs to 17 residues. This CDR3 reads CSVESVAGLVGADTQYF. The CDR3, as DNA: TGCAGCGTTGAGTCGGTAGCGGGGTTGGTGGGAGCAGATACGCAGTATTTT.

V gene TRBV4-2 combines with J gene TRBJ1-5; D gene ambiguous. Trimming removed 4 bases from V and 5 bases from J, with 12 bases in between. Germline V lookup: CDR1 LGHNA, CDR2 YNFKEQ. The CDR3 runs 14 residues. The CDR3 nucleotides read TGTGCCAGCAGCCCACTGGACGGAGATCAGCCCCAGCATTTT. Amino acid sequence: CASSPLDGDQPQHF.

The genes are TRBV30 and TRBJ1-1; 8 nucleotides match TRBD1. The CDR3 is 13 amino acids. Trimming cost V 3 bases and J 5 bases; bases outside gene matches: 5. Germline CDR1 GTSNPN, CDR2 SVGIG (reference sequence). CDR3 sequence (DNA): TGTGCCTGGAGCGACAGGGGATCAACTGAAGCTTTCTTT. Encoded protein: CAWSDRGSTEAFF.

This chain links TRBV2 with TRBJ1-1; TRBD1 agrees at 7 bases. Looked up from germline, CDR1 is SNHLY and CDR2 is FYNNEI. The junction had 5 bases not matched to a gene; V was cut back by 6 bases and J by 10 bases. The length of the CDR3 is 11 residues. The CDR3 protein is CASRGKGAAFF. For the CDR3, the DNA is TGTGCCAGCAGGGGGAAGGGGGCAGCTTTCTTT.

The V gene is TRBV6-5, the J gene TRBJ2-7; 8 bases are shared with TRBD2. V shed 6 bases, J shed 2 bases, and the junction held 9 bases outside the gene matches. This CDR3 contains 15 residues. Germline V gene sequence: CDR1 MNHEY, CDR2 SVGAGI. CDR3 coding DNA: TGTGCCAGCAGCAACTTAGCGGGGCCCGCCTACGAGCAGTACTTC. Translated, it gives CASSNLAGPAYEQYF.

This chain connects TRBV7-3 to TRBJ1-1; 7 nucleotides align to TRBD1. The CDR3 runs 13 residues. CDR1 is SGHTA and CDR2 is FQGTGA in the germline V gene. The J segment lost 6 bases and the V segment lost 5 bases, leaving 6 bases of the junction unmatched. The CDR3 DNA is TGTGCCAGCAGCCCAGGGGGGCCGTCTGAAGCTTTCTTT. Translating gives CASSPGGPSEAFF.

This clone was counted only a few times. The chain recombines TRBV3-1 (or the pseudogene TRBV3-2) with TRBJ2-7; D may be TRBD1 or TRBD2 (5 bases each). Germline CDR1 and CDR2: LGHDT and YNNKEL (reference sequence). V gave up 7 bases and J gave up 6 bases, with 10 bases separating them. This CDR3 comprises 11 residues. CDR3 in DNA: TGTGCCAGCACTGGGGGTGGCGAGCAGTACTTC. Translation gives CASTGGGEQYF.

CDR3 sequence (DNA): TGTGCCAGCAGCCAAGATCACCAGGGGATGTATGGCTACACCTTC. Its protein product is CASSQDHQGMYGYTF. The genes are TRBV3-1 (or the pseudogene TRBV3-2) and TRBJ1-2; TRBD1 is a possible D gene (6 bases). Trimming removed 0 bases at V and 5 bases at J, with 13 bases between. Germline loops: CDR1 LGHDT, CDR2 YNNKEL (reference sequence). CDR3 length: 15 residues.

The CDR3, as DNA: TGTGCCAGCAGCAAAGCCCCCTACCAGTGGGGTTGGGACAATGAGCAGTTCTTC. Translation gives CASSKAPYQWGWDNEQFF. The V gene is TRBV21-1, the J gene TRBJ2-1. TRBV21-1 is labeled a pseudogene. The CDR3 is 18 amino acids.

The rearrangement links TRBV9 to TRBJ1-3; D gene unclear. The germline V gene encodes CDR1 SGDLS and CDR2 YYNGEE. Trimming cost V 3 bases and J 4 bases, with 8 bases left between them. CDR3 size: 13 residues. In DNA form, the CDR3 reads TGTGCCAGCAGCGACCGGCCAGGAAACACCATATATTTT. Translation gives CASSDRPGNTIYF.

Only one count was recorded for this clone. V is TRBV7-2 and J is TRBJ2-5; 8 positions agree with TRBD2. V lost 1 base to trimming and J lost 5 bases; unmatched junction nucleotides: 3. This CDR3 is built from 14 residues. Looked up from germline, CDR1 is SGHTA and CDR2 is FQGNSA. Here the CDR3 reads CASSLVGGEETQYF. CDR3 bases: TGTGCCAGCAGCTTAGTCGGGGGGGAGGAGACCCAGTACTTC.

The V call is TRBV15, the J call TRBJ1-4; 8 bases match TRBD1. The germline V gene has CDR1 LNHNV and CDR2 YYDKDF (reference sequence). The CDR3 spans 16 residues. The V segment lost 3 bases and the J segment 2 bases; nucleotides outside the gene matches: 5. The CDR3 protein is CATSRDRALTNEKLFF. The DNA of the CDR3 is TGTGCCACCAGCAGGGACAGGGCTCTGACTAATGAAAAACTGTTTTTT.

J is TRBJ1-6 and V is TRBV6-6; TRBD1 aligns across 7 bases. This CDR3 is built from 15 residues. V shed 2 bases and J 5 bases; nucleotides not matched to a gene: 3. CDR1 MNHNY and CDR2 SVGAGI come from the germline V gene (reference sequence). CDR3 coding DNA: TGTGCCAGCAGTTACAGGGGGCGGGATAATTCACCCCTCCACTTT. It encodes CASSYRGRDNSPLHF.

This clone was counted once. This chain uses TRBV19 with TRBJ1-3; D uncertain. CDR1 is LNHDA, CDR2 SQIVND, per germline (reference sequence). V was cut by 6 bases and J by 0 bases, with 27 bases left in between. The CDR3 is 20 amino acids. The CDR3 DNA follows: TGTGCCAGTAGGATCAACTCGCGGAGGGCCGTGGGATCCTCTGGAAACACCATATATTTT. Its translation is CASRINSRRAVGSSGNTIYF.

The genes are TRBV3-1 (or the pseudogene TRBV3-2) and TRBJ1-2, with 9 bases that match TRBD1. The CDR3 is made up of 16 amino acids. Germline-derived CDR1 and CDR2 are LGHDT and YNNKEL (reference sequence). The junction had 9 bases not matched to a gene; V was cut back by 4 bases and J by 3 bases. CDR3 sequence: CASSPMGTGSYYGYTF. In DNA form, the CDR3 reads TGTGCCAGCAGCCCGATGGGGACAGGGAGCTACTATGGCTACACCTTC.

The V call is TRBV7-2, the J call TRBJ1-2; 11 bases align to TRBD1. V was clipped by 4 bases and J by 7 bases; unmatched bases: 5. Germline CDR1 is SGHTA and CDR2 is FQGNSA. The CDR3 sequence is 14 residues long. The CDR3 is CASSSWTGGAGYTF. CDR3 in DNA: TGTGCCAGCAGCTCCTGGACAGGGGGCGCTGGCTACACCTTC.

The chain has TRBV5-4 and TRBJ2-3; 9 positions match TRBD2. Unmatched junction bases numbered 5, after V lost 7 bases and J lost 2 bases. The germline V gene has CDR1 SGHNT and CDR2 YYREEE (reference sequence). The CDR3 contains 14 residues. In DNA, the CDR3 is TGTGCCAGCCTACTAGCGGGTGTCACAGATACGCAGTATTTT. This sequence encodes CASLLAGVTDTQYF.

J is TRBJ1-2 and V is TRBV18; 7 bases are a match to TRBD1. Germline V CDR1 and CDR2: KGHSH, LQKENI. The CDR3 has 15 residues. Germline trimming cut 2 bases from V and 6 bases from J; bases unmatched to any gene: 9. CDR3 residues: CASSPKTGEEDGYTF. The CDR3 bases are TGTGCCAGCTCACCAAAAACAGGGGAGGAGGATGGCTACACCTTC.

This clone was detected only once. The chain couples TRBV27 to TRBJ1-3; tentatively, D is TRBD1 (5 bases). V lost 2 bases, J lost 1 base, and 9 bases lay in between. The CDR3 is made up of 15 amino acids. Germline V CDR1 and CDR2: MNHEY, SMNVEV (reference sequence). The CDR3 region is CASSLGGTSGNTIYF. In nucleotides, the CDR3 is TGTGCCAGCAGTTTAGGCGGGACGTCTGGAAACACCATATATTTT.

This clone was seen a single time. The CDR3 loop is CASTPGTLNQPQHF. The DNA for the CDR3 is TGTGCCAGTACCCCCGGGACACTCAATCAGCCCCAGCATTTT. The genes are TRBV19 and TRBJ1-5; maybe TRBD1 (6 bases). Germline V gives CDR1 LNHDA, CDR2 SQIVND (reference sequence). This CDR3 is built from 14 residues. Trimming took 7 bases from V and 3 from J, leaving 13 bases between them.